The present T cell receptor beta chain was sequenced within a study of blood T cell repertoires in COVID-19. Produced via immunoSEQ multiplex PCR; TCRdb's table is partial and in-frame only. The repertoire includes roughly 130,000 clones, 84% of them detected once, and roughly 3.5% sits in the top ten. CDR1 and CDR2 (germline): WNHNN, SYGVQD (reference sequence). This CDR3 comprises 14 residues. V lost 4 bases and J lost 6, with 12 bases in between. The rearrangement links TRBV10-1 to TRBJ2-2; possible D gene TRBD2, 6 bases. The receptor's source is a woman aged 45-60 years with acute COVID-19. Sequences were obtained from PBMCs or T cells enriched from blood (not recorded which). The DNA of the CDR3 is TGCGCCAGCAGTGGTTGGGAGGATCCCGGGGAGCTGTTTTTT. Translating it yields CASSGWEDPGELFF.